This entry lists 22 T cell receptor beta chains sequenced from one sample in a study of CD8 T cells in ankylosing spondylitis. TCRdb ran MiXCR on the 5' RACE reads and lists one entry per CDR3 protein. The repertoire has 200,000 to 250,000 distinct CDR3 sequences, roughly 24% of them found once; the top ten carry under 8%. Sequencing input: blood, either unsorted or a sorted T cell fraction (not recorded which). The receptors were sampled from a male donor with ankylosing spondylitis or in good health (not recorded which).

This clonotype has ten or more counts. CDR3 region: CSAPGQFSTDTQYF. The DNA of the CDR3 is TGCAGTGCTCCGGGACAGTTTAGCACAGATACGCAGTATTTT. The V gene is TRBV20-1, the J gene TRBJ2-3; 7 bases fit TRBD1. The CDR3 sequence is 14 residues long. Germline CDR1 reads DFQATT; CDR2 reads SNEGSKA (reference sequence). V lost 5 bases, J lost 0 bases, and 5 bases stayed unmatched.

The chain joins TRBV9 to TRBJ1-4; no definite D call. The CDR3 extends over 16 amino acids. CDR1 is SGDLS and CDR2 is YYNGEE in the germline V gene. V lost 4 bases and J 2 bases, leaving 15 bases between the germline ends. CDR3 residues: CASSPSGLATNEKLFF. The CDR3 DNA is TGTGCCAGCAGCCCCTCTGGGCTGGCTACTAATGAAAAACTGTTTTTT.

This clonotype turned up a few times. The CDR3 DNA follows: TGCAGTGCTACCCGGGTCGGGGTCGAGCACAGGGAGACCCAGTACTTC. Its translation: CSATRVGVEHRETQYF. The chain has TRBV20-1 and TRBJ2-5; D may correspond to TRBD1 or TRBD2 (5 bases each). CDR3 length: 16 amino acids. The germline V gene encodes CDR1 DFQATT and CDR2 SNEGSKA (reference sequence). The V gene lost 4 bases and the J gene lost 5 bases, with 23 bases spanning the gap.

Many counts were recorded for this clonotype. This chain joins TRBV6-8 and TRBJ2-2, with a tentative D call TRBD2 (5 bases). Per germline, CDR1 MNHGY and CDR2 SAAAGT. V lost 0 bases and J lost 6, with 11 bases in between. This CDR3 is built from 15 residues. CDR3 nucleotides: TGTGCCAGCAGTTACTCCTACGTCGGGGCCGGGGAGCTGTTTTTT. Translated, it gives CASSYSYVGAGELFF.

This clonotype was seen repeatedly, ten times or more. The rearrangement uses TRBV5-1 and TRBJ1-2; weak D call: TRBD1 (5 bases). Looked up from germline, CDR1 is SGHRS and CDR2 is YFSETQ. CDR3 length equals 13 residues. Deletions cut 0 bases from V and 5 bases from J, with 8 bases between. CDR3 in amino acids: CASSLADRYGYTF. The CDR3 DNA is TGCGCCAGCAGCTTGGCCGACAGATATGGCTACACCTTC. Based on the CDR3 plus reference TRBV5-1 and TRBJ1-2, the full variable domain is KAGVTQTPRYLIKTRGQQVTLSCSPISGHRSVSWYQQTPGQGLQFLFEYFSETQRNKGNFPGRFSGRQFSNSRSEMNVSTLELGDSALYLCASSLADRYGYTFGSGTRLTVV.

This clonotype was counted ten times or more. The chain joins TRBV5-1 to TRBJ2-3, with D perhaps matching TRBD2 (6 bases). This CDR3 region has 17 residues. Germline V gene lookup returns CDR1 SGHRS and CDR2 YFSETQ. V was cut by 6 bases and J by 2 bases, with 22 bases left in between. The CDR3 nucleotides are TGCGCCAGCAACGGGGGTAAGGAGTTTCCAGCCACAGATACGCAGTATTTT. Translated, it gives CASNGGKEFPATDTQYF. The entire variable domain, with the rest obtained from reference TRBV5-1 and TRBJ2-3, is as follows: KAGVTQTPRYLIKTRGQQVTLSCSPISGHRSVSWYQQTPGQGLQFLFEYFSETQRNKGNFPGRFSGRQFSNSRSEMNVSTLELGDSALYLCASNGGKEFPATDTQYFGPGTRLTVL.

In this sample, this clonotype turned up many times. The rearrangement uses TRBV29-1 and TRBJ1-1, with 11 bases matching TRBD1. This CDR3 contains 16 residues. CDR1 and CDR2 (germline): SQVTM, ANQGSEA. J was trimmed by 0 bases and V by 6 bases; bases with no gene match: 9. The CDR3, as DNA: TGCAGCGTATCTGGGACAGGGGGTGGGATGAACACTGAAGCTTTCTTT. As protein: CSVSGTGGGMNTEAFF.

This clonotype has a count of ten or more. This chain links TRBV11-2 with TRBJ2-2; 8 nucleotides agree with TRBD1. The CDR3 is 17 amino acids. Germline lookup yields CDR1 SGHAT and CDR2 FQNNGV. Germline trimming cut 7 bases from V and 1 base from J; bases unmatched to any gene: 11. The CDR3 coding sequence is TGTGCCAGCACCGTAACGGCCGGGACAGGGAACACCGGGGAGCTGTTTTTT. It is translated as CASTVTAGTGNTGELFF.

The V and J genes are TRBV5-1 and TRBJ2-2, with D possibly being TRBD2 (5 bases). The CDR3 has 16 amino acids. With 1 base removed from V and 6 bases from J, the gap between germline ends came to 16 bases. CDR1 and CDR2 from the germline V gene are SGHRS and YFSETQ. DNA of the CDR3: TGCGCCAGCAGCTTGCCCGACTATTCACGCGCCGGGGAGCTGTTTTTT. It codes for CASSLPDYSRAGELFF. The full variable domain, rest sourced from reference TRBV5-1 and TRBJ2-2, is KAGVTQTPRYLIKTRGQQVTLSCSPISGHRSVSWYQQTPGQGLQFLFEYFSETQRNKGNFPGRFSGRQFSNSRSEMNVSTLELGDSALYLCASSLPDYSRAGELFFGEGSRLTVL.

This rearrangement joins TRBV29-1 to TRBJ1-2; D is ambiguous. The length of the CDR3 is 10 residues. Trimming took off 8 bases at V and 4 bases at J, with 8 bases between the two ends. Germline V gene lookup returns CDR1 SQVTM and CDR2 ANQGSEA. The CDR3 coding sequence is TGCAGCTCCGACGGCTATGGCTACACCTTC. This sequence encodes CSSDGYGYTF.

The V and J genes are TRBV7-2 and TRBJ2-5; D remains unclear. The CDR3 has 13 amino acids. Germline CDR1 is SGHTA and CDR2 is FQGNSA. V lost 0 bases and J lost 4, with 6 bases in between. The CDR3, as DNA: TGTGCCAGCAGCTTAGCATTTCGAGAGACCCAGTACTTC. Residues: CASSLAFRETQYF. The variable domain in full, completed from reference TRBV7-2 and TRBJ2-5, reads GAGVSQSPSNKVTEKGKDVELRCDPISGHTALYWYRQSLGQGLEFLIYFQGNSAPDKSGLPSDRFSAERTGGSVSTLTIQRTQQEDSAVYLCASSLAFRETQYFGPGTRLLVL.

This clonotype was counted many times. The rearrangement joins TRBV15 to TRBJ2-5; weak D call: TRBD2 (6 bases). This CDR3 is 15 amino acids long. V was cut by 3 bases and J by 1 base, with 12 bases left in between. Looked up from germline, CDR1 is LNHNV and CDR2 is YYDKDF (reference sequence). The chain's CDR3 is CATSSTISGQETQYF. The DNA of the CDR3 is TGTGCCACCAGCAGCACGATTAGCGGCCAAGAGACCCAGTACTTC.

The chain recombines TRBV20-1 with TRBJ2-1; tentative D call: TRBD1 (5 bases). The CDR3 loop spans 14 amino acids. Germline V gene data show CDR1 as DFQATT and CDR2 as SNEGSKA (reference sequence). The V end lost 3 bases, the J end lost 9 bases, and 18 bases lay between the germline ends. CDR3 residues: CSARPPGRGGEQFF. CDR3 in DNA: TGCAGTGCTAGGCCCCCCGGTAGGGGTGGTGAGCAGTTCTTC.

The rearrangement uses TRBV5-4 and TRBJ1-5; weak D call: TRBD1 (5 bases). Germline values: CDR1 SGHNT, CDR2 YYREEE (reference sequence). V was cut by 0 bases and J by 6 bases, with 10 bases left in between. CDR3 length: 14 residues. CDR3 sequence: CASSLGGRGQPQHF. The CDR3 nucleotides are TGTGCCAGCAGCTTGGGGGGAAGGGGTCAGCCCCAGCATTTT.

As for this clonotype: Mismatch with germline at one junction end may stem from a read error. CDR3 residues: CACSQDRYVTAYNEQFF. In DNA, the CDR3 is TGTGCCTGCAGCCAAGATAGGTACGTGACGGCGTACAATGAGCAGTTCTTC. The chain joins TRBV3-1 to TRBJ2-1; D uncertain. CDR1 is LGHDT, CDR2 YNNKEL, per germline (reference sequence). The CDR3 spans 17 residues.

This chain uses TRBV11-2 with TRBJ2-1; D might be TRBD1 or TRBD2, each matching 5 bases. Germline V gives CDR1 SGHAT, CDR2 FQNNGV. This CDR3 region has 14 residues. The V gene lost 1 base and the J gene lost 5 bases, with 9 bases spanning the gap. The CDR3 coding sequence is TGTGCCAGCAGCTTAGGAGGGACCCACAATGAGCAGTTCTTC. This encodes CASSLGGTHNEQFF.

In the case of this clonotype: Since the CDR3 does not end with the conserved phenylalanine or tryptophan, this likely comes from a read error. The gene calls are TRBV5-6 and TRBJ2-7, with 11 bases fitting TRBD1. CDR1 is SGHDT and CDR2 is YYEEEE in the germline V gene. The CDR3 sequence is 15 residues long. The V segment lost 3 bases and the J segment 4 bases; nucleotides outside the gene matches: 6. CDR3 in amino acids: CASSSWTGGAYEQYI. The CDR3 region has the DNA TGTGCCAGCAGCTCCTGGACAGGGGGCGCGTACGAGCAGTACATC.

As concerns this clonotype: Here the CDR3 omits its conserved ending phenylalanine or tryptophan, so a read error is the likely source. The rearrangement links TRBV29-1 to TRBJ2-5, with 7 nucleotides matching TRBD2. V was clipped by 4 bases and J by 1 base; unmatched bases: 6. CDR1 SQVTM and CDR2 ANQGSEA come from the germline V gene. CDR3 length: 14 residues. The DNA for the CDR3 is TGCAGCGTTGTTTTAGCGGGTCTCCAAGAGACCCAGTACTCC. This translates into CSVVLAGLQETQYS.

The V gene is TRBV4-1, the J gene TRBJ2-2; TRBD2 matches at 10 bases. V shed 0 bases and J 4 bases; nucleotides not matched to a gene: 2. CDR3 size: 16 residues. From germline, CDR1 is MGHRA and CDR2 YSYEKL. The DNA for the CDR3 is TGCGCCAGCAGCCAAGATGGACTAGCGGTCACCGGGGAGCTGTTTTTT. It specifies CASSQDGLAVTGELFF.

This clonotype was counted ten times or more. The rearrangement uses TRBV3-1 and TRBJ1-3; D is uncertain. Trimming shortened V by 5 bases and J by 4 bases, and 3 bases separated the two germline ends. The CDR3 is 11 residues long. The germline CDR1 and CDR2 sequences are LGHDT and YNNKEL (reference sequence). The CDR3 nucleotides are TGTGCCAGCAGCGCCGGAAACACCATATATTTT. Translated: CASSAGNTIYF.

In regard to this clonotype: This may come from a read error, since a much larger clone is one base off. The chain combines TRBV19 with TRBJ2-2, with D possibly being TRBD2 (6 bases). Germline V CDR1 and CDR2: LNHDA, SQIVND (reference sequence). This CDR3 spans 12 amino acids. In DNA, the CDR3 is TGTGCCAGTGGAGGGTTCACCGGGGCGCTGTTTTTT. Amino acids: CASGGFTGALFF.

This clonotype occurred many times. CDR3 bases: TGTGCCAGCAGCTTGGGTGTTTCGGGGGGGACCTACAATGAGCAGTTCTTC. Amino acids: CASSLGVSGGTYNEQFF. V gene TRBV5-5 combines with J gene TRBJ2-1, with TRBD2 matching over 8 bases. The CDR3 totals 17 residues. V gave up 0 bases and J gave up 2 bases; unmatched junction bases: 7. The V gene's germline CDR1 is SGHKS and CDR2 YYEKEE (reference sequence).